This is a list of T cell receptor beta chains from one sample in a study of blood T cell repertoires in COVID-19. Clones were sequenced by immunoSEQ multiplex PCR, and TCRdb holds only the in-frame ones, with some missing. The sample contains a few hundred thousand clones, around 89% of which appear only once. The specimen sequenced was PBMCs or T cells enriched from blood (not recorded which). The origin of the receptors is a woman in her late teens or twenties with acute COVID-19. The CDR3 runs from the conserved cysteine through the conserved F or W. The D gene is left open where the match is weak. A row's size may be missing; if present it is once, few, many or a size class.

>.|.|TRBJ2-7|TRBV19
TGTGCCAGTAGTACTCTCCCTACTAGACCGTCCTACGAGCAGTACTTC
CASSTLPTRPSYEQYF
>.|.|TRBJ2-1|TRBV14
TGTGCCACCAGTCGGAATGAGCAGTTCTTC
CATSRNEQFF
>.|once|TRBJ1-1|TRBV19
TGTGCCAGTAGTATGGGAGGTCTGAACACTGAAGCTTTCTTT
CASSMGGLNTEAFF
>TRBD1|.|TRBJ2-5|TRBV5-4
TGTGCCAGCAGCCTTGGGACAGCACAAGAGACCCAGTACTTC
CASSLGTAQETQYF
>.|.|TRBJ1-5|TRBV3-1/TRBV3-2
TGTGCCAGCAGCCAAGGAAGACCGCTCGGCGGGCAGCCCCAGCATTTT
CASSQGRPLGGQPQHF
>TRBD2|.|TRBJ2-3|TRBV6-4
TGTGCCAGCAGTCAGACCCCAGCGGGAGCTATAGATACGCAGTATTTT
CASSQTPAGAIDTQYF
>TRBD2|.|TRBJ2-1|TRBV28
TGTGCCAGCAGAGCCAGCGGGAGTCGTTATAATGAGCAGTTCTTC
CASRASGSRYNEQFF
>.|.|TRBJ2-7|TRBV18
TGTGCCAGCTCACCAGGGGGAGGCTACGAGCAGTACTTC
CASSPGGGYEQYF
>TRBD2|.|TRBJ2-7|TRBV3-1/TRBV3-2
TGTGCCAGCAGCCAATTCGTAGCCGCAGCGGGAGTAGGCTACGAGCAGTACTTC
CASSQFVAAAGVGYEQYF
>.|few|TRBJ1-5|TRBV6-4
TGTGCCAGCATTCATAGCAATCAGCCCCAGCATTTT
CASIHSNQPQHF
>TRBD1|.|TRBJ1-4|TRBV5-1
TGCGCCAGCAGCCAGGTCCCGGGACAGGGAGGTAATGAAAAACTGTTTTTT
CASSQVPGQGGNEKLFF
>.|once|TRBJ2-1|TRBV5-1
TGCGCCAGCAGCGTAAATTTGGCAGCGTTCTCCTACAATGAGCAGTTCTTC
CASSVNLAAFSYNEQFF
>.|.|TRBJ1-1|TRBV19
TGTGCCAGTAGTATGGGGGGGCTCACTGAAGCTTTCTTT
CASSMGGLTEAFF
>TRBD2|once|TRBJ2-1|TRBV5-1
TGCGCCAGCAGCGCGAGCGCGGGAGGGCCATATGAGCAGTTCTTC
CASSASAGGPYEQFF
>TRBD2|.|TRBJ2-5|TRBV11-2
TGTGCCAGCAGCTTAGGGACTAGCGGGGCTACTCGAGAGACCCAGTACTTC
CASSLGTSGATRETQYF
>.|.|TRBJ1-2|TRBV6-1
TGTGCCAGCAGTGACAGGGCCACTCCTTTTTATGGCTACACCTTC
CASSDRATPFYGYTF
>.|once|TRBJ1-1|TRBV3-1/TRBV3-2
TGTGCCAGCACCGCAGGGCGGGGGGAACGGGCTTTCTTT
CASTAGRGERAFF
>TRBD2|.|TRBJ2-1|TRBV9
TGTGCCAGCAGCGCCGATAGCGGGAGTAGGGAGCAGTTCTTC
CASSADSGSREQFF
>.|.|TRBJ1-1|TRBV28
TGTGCCAGCAGTACCCCCGGCAGGGGCGTAACTGAAGCTTTCTTT
CASSTPGRGVTEAFF
>TRBD1|.|TRBJ1-2|TRBV27
TGTGCCAGCAGTTTATCGAGATCAGGGGGCGCGGACTATGGCTACACCTTC
CASSLSRSGGADYGYTF
>TRBD1|.|TRBJ1-5|TRBV28
TGTGCCAGCAGTTTAAAGGGGGCGCGTATTCAGCCCCAGCATTTT
CASSLKGARIQPQHF
>.|.|TRBJ1-5|TRBV30
TGTGCCTGGGGGGCATCCGGAATCGTAGGGACACGTTCCCGGCCCCAGCATTTT
CAWGASGIVGTRSRPQHF
>.|.|TRBJ2-2|TRBV24-1
TGTGCCACTTCATCGCGGGGGCAGGTCGGGGAGCTGTTTTTT
CATSSRGQVGELFF
>TRBD1|.|TRBJ1-2|TRBV28
TGTGCCAGCACGGACAGGGCTTATGGCTACACCTTC
CASTDRAYGYTF
>TRBD1|.|TRBJ1-5|TRBV10-3
TGTGCCATCAGGACAGGGGCGAATCAGCCCCAGCATTTT
CAIRTGANQPQHF
>.|.|TRBJ1-6|TRBV27
TGTGCCAGCAGTCCAACCCCAGGGGCGCCCCTCCACTTT
CASSPTPGAPLHF
>TRBD1|.|TRBJ2-7|TRBV7-2
TGTGCCAGCAGCTTAGTACAGGGGTTTTACGAGCAGTACTTC
CASSLVQGFYEQYF
>.|.|TRBJ1-3|TRBV2
TGTGCCAGCAGGGGAGCAGGTCCCAGTTCTGGAAACACCATATATTTT
CASRGAGPSSGNTIYF
>.|.|TRBJ1-6|TRBV25-1
TGTGCCAGCAGTGAATATCCTAACTCAGGTTCACCCCTCCACTTT
CASSEYPNSGSPLHF
>.|.|TRBJ2-3|TRBV11-3
TGTGCCAGCAGCCGAACCACCGGGACATCTAGCACAGATACGCAGTATTTT
CASSRTTGTSSTDTQYF
>.|.|TRBJ2-3|TRBV23-1
TGCGCCACCTCCACCGCGCCCTCCTGGACAGATACGCAGTATTTT
CATSTAPSWTDTQYF
>.|.|TRBJ1-1|TRBV10-3
TGTGCCATCAGTGAGTCGACGGCCCGGGTGAACACTGAAGCTTTCTTT
CAISESTARVNTEAFF
>.|.|TRBJ2-5|TRBV27
TGTGCCAGCAGTCCACTGCCCCAAGAGACCCAGTACTTC
CASSPLPQETQYF
>.|.|TRBJ1-3|TRBV2
TGTGCCAGCAGGTTCCAGGGCGCTGGGGACACCATATATTTT
CASRFQGAGDTIYF
>.|.|TRBJ2-4|TRBV28
TGTGCCAGCAGTTTTCATGTAAACATTCAGTACTTC
CASSFHVNIQYF
>TRBD2|.|TRBJ2-7|TRBV28
TGTGCCAGCAGTGGGACTAGCGGGCCCCTCAGCTCCTACGAGCAGTACTTC
CASSGTSGPLSSYEQYF
>.|once|TRBJ1-1|TRBV6-1
TGTGCCAGCAGTGATTTTGCCAGGGAAGCTTTCTTT
CASSDFAREAFF
>TRBD1|.|TRBJ2-7|TRBV11-3
TGTGCCAGCAGCCCCGGGACAGGGAGGGAGCAGTACTTC
CASSPGTGREQYF
>TRBD1|.|TRBJ1-1|TRBV19
TGTGCCAGTAGTAGGACAGGGGGATTAACTGAAGCTTTCTTT
CASSRTGGLTEAFF
>TRBD1|many|TRBJ2-1|TRBV30
TGTGCCTGGAGCCCCAGGGGGTTATACAATGAGCAGTTCTTC
CAWSPRGLYNEQFF
>.|.|TRBJ1-5|TRBV28
TGTGCCAGCAGTTCCCCGGCGGGGGAATCCGCCTTATGGGGCAATCAGCCCCAGCATTTT
CASSSPAGESALWGNQPQHF
>.|.|TRBJ1-5|TRBV9
TGTGCCAGCAGCGTCGACAGCCATAGCAATCAGCCCCAGCATTTT
CASSVDSHSNQPQHF
>.|few|TRBJ1-4|TRBV7-9
TGTGCCAGCAGCTCACAGTTCCATGAAAAACTGTTTTTT
CASSSQFHEKLFF
>.|.|TRBJ1-2|TRBV6-1
TGTGCCAGCAGTGAAGGGCGGGGTCTAGGCTATGGCTACACCTTC
CASSEGRGLGYGYTF
>.|.|TRBJ1-1|TRBV7-6
TGTGCCAGCAGCTTATACCCGAGCACTGAAGCTTTCTTT
CASSLYPSTEAFF
>TRBD2|.|TRBJ2-7|TRBV4-2
TGTGCCAGCAGCCAATCGTTCGCGGGGGGTTACTACGAGCAGTACTTC
CASSQSFAGGYYEQYF
>.|.|TRBJ1-1|TRBV6-1
TGTGCCAGCAGTGAACTCTTCGAGATTTTGCGGACTGAAGCTTTCTTT
CASSELFEILRTEAFF
>TRBD2|.|TRBJ2-7|TRBV29-1
TGCAGCGTCCTAAGAGGACTAGCGGGAGGCGGCGAGCAGTACTTC
CSVLRGLAGGGEQYF
>TRBD2|.|TRBJ2-1|TRBV19
TGTGCCAGTAGTAGATACCCGGGACTAGCGGGAAACAATGAGCAGTTCTTC
CASSRYPGLAGNNEQFF
>.|.|TRBJ1-2|TRBV19
TGTGCCAGCCAGAGCCGAAGGACAGCCCCTAACTATGGCTACACCTTC
CASQSRRTAPNYGYTF
>.|.|TRBJ1-3|TRBV7-2
TGTGCCAGCAGCCCGTATGTGGCCACTGGAAACACCATATATTTT
CASSPYVATGNTIYF
>.|.|TRBJ1-6|TRBV2
TGTGCCAGCAGTCCTAGTGGCACACGGAATAATTCACCCCTCCACTTT
CASSPSGTRNNSPLHF
>.|few|TRBJ1-3|TRBV28
TGTGCCAGCAGTTCAGACAGCCTCTCTGGAAACACCATATATTTT
CASSSDSLSGNTIYF
>.|few|TRBJ1-6|TRBV6-5
TGTGCCAGCAGTTATCAGGTTAATTCACCCCTCCACTTT
CASSYQVNSPLHF
>TRBD2|few|TRBJ2-4|TRBV5-4
TGTGCCAGCAGCTTGGGCACAGAATGGGGAGGGAAAAACATTCAGTACTTC
CASSLGTEWGGKNIQYF
>.|.|TRBJ2-1|TRBV5-1
TGCGCCAGCAGCGCCGAGAATGAGCAGTTCTTC
CASSAENEQFF
>TRBD2|.|TRBJ2-1|TRBV5-1
TGCGCCAGCAGCTTGGGAGGGACTAGCGGATACAATGAGCAGTTCTTC
CASSLGGTSGYNEQFF
>TRBD1|once|TRBJ1-1|TRBV15
TGTGCCACCAGCATCATTCGACAGGGCCCAGCTGAAGCTTTCTTT
CATSIIRQGPAEAFF
>TRBD1|.|TRBJ2-7|TRBV5-1
TGCGCCAGCAGGGTCGGACAGGGGTCCTACGAGCAGTACTTC
CASRVGQGSYEQYF
>.|.|TRBJ1-5|TRBV5-1
TGCGCCAGCAGCCTTACAGGGATTGACAATCAGCCCCAGCATTTT
CASSLTGIDNQPQHF